This T cell receptor (beta chain) was found in a study of blood T cell repertoires in COVID-19. Study-wide background: PBMCs, B-cell-depleted T cells, or T cells provided the cDNA or gDNA that made up the material.

The germline V gene encodes CDR1 SGHTA and CDR2 FQGNSA. The CDR3 extends over 14 amino acids. V shed 5 bases and J shed 8 bases, with 18 bases lying between them. Original processing methods: For nucleated cells, counts were estimated from reference gene primer amplification. Generated by immunoSEQ multiplex PCR, the TCRdb table keeps only in-frame clones and is missing some. That table furnishes V, J and clone size, whereas the DNA furnished D and trimming. The sample shows approximately 97,000 clones, roughly 88% of them seen only once. This sequence joins TRBV7-2 and TRBJ1-2, with D hard to call. The source material was peripheral blood. This clonotype originated in a man aged 45-65 years with COVID-19, enrolled during active disease. The CDR3 bases are TGTGCCAGCAGCGAAAGGAGTACTTCTATGGGCTACACCTTC. It is translated as CASSERSTSMGYTF. The variable domain in full, completed from reference TRBV7-2 and TRBJ1-2, reads GAGVSQSPSNKVTEKGKDVELRCDPISGHTALYWYRQSLGQGLEFLIYFQGNSAPDKSGLPSDRFSAERTGGSVSTLTIQRTQQEDSAVYLCASSERSTSMGYTFGSGTRLTVV.